This T cell receptor beta chain comes out of a study of breast tumors, draining lymph nodes, adjacent tissues. For this clonotype: The antigen remains undetermined.

TCRdb fed the multiplex PCR reads into MiXCR, producing one record per CDR3 protein. The table lists 20,000 to 25,000 distinct CDR3 sequences, roughly 32% of them singletons, with over 8.5% in the top ten. V shed 4 bases and J shed 5 bases, with 15 bases lying between them. The germline V gene encodes CDR1 SGHNT and CDR2 YYREEE (reference sequence). The CDR3 has 14 amino acids. Overall study findings and caveats: Compared with lymph nodes, tumors were less diverse; compared with nontumor tissue, more. Luminal-like breast cancer showed significantly higher tumor–nontumor repertoire similarity than basal-like.

Sequenced material: breast tumor tissue. This clonotype was sampled from a female donor with breast cancer. Some clones in this sample may be carry-over from other donors' samples. V usage is TRBV5-4 and J usage is TRBJ1-1; D gene ambiguous. The CDR3 sequence is CASSPGKIGTEAFF. CDR3 sequence (DNA): TGTGCCAGCAGCCCGGGAAAGATAGGAACTGAAGCTTTCTTT.